The 10 T cell receptor beta chains below all came from one sample that was sequenced in a study of monozygotic twins with inflammatory bowel disease. After re-calling the 5' RACE reads, TCRdb lists one entry per CDR3 protein, DNA absent. In all, the sample yields 170,000 or so distinct CDR3 sequences. The source material was blood. Every receptor here comes from a human donor with ulcerative colitis or Crohn's disease, or a healthy co-twin of an affected twin (not recorded which).

The chain has TRBV20-1 and TRBJ2-1; TCRdb's D call of TRBD1 is untestable without DNA. Germline values: CDR1 DFQATT, CDR2 SNEGSKA (reference sequence). The CDR3 runs to 12 residues. The chain's CDR3 is CSARGQWNEQFF.

V and J are TRBV10-3 and TRBJ2-7; TCRdb designates TRBD1, a call that cannot be tested without DNA. The length of the CDR3 is 13 residues. Germline V gives CDR1 ENHRY, CDR2 SYGVKD. The CDR3 loop reads CATRQEIDYEQYF.

CDR3 loop: CASRDRVGTEAFF. The chain employs TRBV5-1 and TRBJ1-1; TCRdb indicates TRBD1, and absent DNA this call remains unverified. The CDR3 is 13 amino acids. Germline lookup yields CDR1 SGHRS and CDR2 YFSETQ.

This chain links TRBV7-9 with TRBJ2-1; TCRdb picks TRBD1, but there is no DNA to check that call. The germline V gene encodes CDR1 SEHNR and CDR2 FQNEAQ (reference sequence). The CDR3 contains 14 residues. CDR3: CASAARRTYNEQFF. The full variable domain, its missing parts supplied by reference TRBV7-9 and TRBJ2-1, is DTGVSQNPRHKITKRGQNVTFRCDPISEHNRLYWYRQTLGQGPEFLTYFQNEAQLEKSRLLSDRFSAERPKGSFSTLEIQRTEQGDSAMYLCASAARRTYNEQFFGPGTRLTVL.

The chain links TRBV3-1 to TRBJ1-5; TCRdb reports TRBD1, a call that lacks DNA to check it against. Germline V gives CDR1 LGHDT, CDR2 YNNKEL (reference sequence). The CDR3 is 16 amino acids. Here the CDR3 reads CASSQAGVGGNQPQHF.

The V gene is TRBV27, the J gene TRBJ1-1; the D gene TCRdb calls, TRBD1, cannot be checked with no DNA. The V gene's germline CDR1 is MNHEY and CDR2 SMNVEV (reference sequence). This CDR3 is 13 amino acids long. This CDR3 is CASSLLGQTEAFF.

The rearrangement links TRBV12-3 or TRBV12-4 to TRBJ2-7; the TCRdb call, TRBD1, lacks DNA for checking. The CDR3 extends over 17 amino acids. CDR3 sequence: CASSRNTDRRKSYEQYF.

This chain uses TRBV24-1 with TRBJ2-1; TCRdb selects TRBD2, and the lack of DNA leaves this call unchecked. CDR1 KGHDR and CDR2 SFDVKD come from the germline V gene. There are 16 residues in the CDR3. The CDR3 is CATSEPTSGRIHEQFF.

The V gene is TRBV3-1, the J gene TRBJ1-3; absent DNA, TCRdb's TRBD1 call cannot be checked. The CDR3 extends over 16 amino acids. Germline V gene data show CDR1 as LGHDT and CDR2 as YNNKEL (reference sequence). Here the CDR3 reads CASSQMAGFSGNTIYF.

The rearrangement joins TRBV28 to TRBJ2-1; the D call of TRBD2 rests on TCRdb alone, since no DNA is present to check it. CDR3 length equals 15 residues. Germline lookup yields CDR1 MDHEN and CDR2 SYDVKM. CDR3 loop: CASSLSRAIYNEQFF.